A selection of T cell receptor beta chains follows, all from one sample in a study of T cells in Graves' hyperthyroidism and ophthalmopathy. One entry per CDR3 protein, called by TCRdb with MiXCR from the multiplex PCR reads. This sample carries nearly 750,000 distinct CDR3 sequences, approximately 40% of them seen once, and the ten largest clones take about a third. The sample was blood. The origin of the receptors is a woman aged 40 to 55 with Graves' hyperthyroidism. Each CDR3 is given with its conserved first and last residue. D genes are given only for firm matches. Clone size is given for some rows only: seen once, a few or many times, or a class if the clone is expanded.

d_call | clone_size | j_call | v_call | cdr3_aa | cdr3_nt
NA | NA | TRBJ1-1 | TRBV9 | CASSQTEGFRAAFF | TGTGCCAGCAGCCAAACCGAGGGTTTTAGAGCAGCTTTCTTT
NA | NA | TRBJ2-6 | TRBV7-9 | CASSHRGGANVLTF | TGTGCCAGCAGCCACCGGGGAGGGGCCAACGTCCTGACTTTC
NA | few | TRBJ1-2 | TRBV6-5 | CASSPGAGGYTF | TGTGCCAGCAGTCCTGGGGCTGGAGGCTACACCTTC
NA | NA | TRBJ1-1 | TRBV4-3 | CANSRRWGLNTEAFF | TGCGCCAACAGCAGACGGTGGGGGCTGAACACTGAAGCTTTCTTT
NA | many | TRBJ1-2 | TRBV20-1 | CSAVGSATNYGYTF | TGCAGTGCCGTCGGGAGCGCTACTAACTATGGCTACACCTTC
TRBD2 | few | TRBJ2-5 | TRBV7-2 | CASSLELAVYQETQYF | TGTGCCAGCAGCCTAGAGCTAGCGGTGTACCAAGAGACCCAGTACTTC
NA | many | TRBJ1-6 | TRBV3-1 | CASSRSGPLHF | TGTGCCAGCAGCCGGAGCGGCCCCCTCCACTTT
NA | NA | TRBJ2-7 | TRBV27 | CASSRQQQGTPYEQYF | TGTGCCAGCAGTAGACAACAACAGGGTACACCCTACGAGCAGTACTTC
TRBD2 | NA | TRBJ2-7 | TRBV10-3 | CAIGSGGIGEQYF | TGTGCCATCGGAAGCGGGGGTATAGGTGAGCAGTACTTC
NA | few | TRBJ1-6 | TRBV7-2 | CASSQDQWAGNNSPLHF | TGTGCCAGCAGCCAAGATCAATGGGCAGGGAATAATTCACCCCTCCACTTT
TRBD1 | NA | TRBJ2-7 | TRBV28 | CASSSLDRGTYEQYF | TGTGCCAGCAGTTCCTTGGACAGGGGAACCTACGAGCAGTACTTC
NA | NA | TRBJ1-1 | TRBV7-8 | CASSLPAREAFF | TGTGCCAGCAGCTTACCCGCCAGGGAAGCTTTCTTT
NA | many | TRBJ1-2 | TRBV24-1 | CATSDLEGYGYTF | TGTGCCACCAGTGATTTAGAGGGCTATGGCTACACCTTC
NA | many | TRBJ2-7 | TRBV7-6 | CASSLALRGEQYF | TGTGCCAGCAGCTTAGCACTCCGAGGCGAGCAGTACTTC
NA | many | TRBJ1-5 | TRBV6-1 | CASSGTAGNQPQHF | TGTGCCAGCAGTGGGACAGCGGGGAATCAGCCCCAGCATTTT
NA | NA | TRBJ2-6 | TRBV7-2 | CASSQELGGAGANVLTF | TGCGCCAGCAGCCAAGAATTGGGGGGGGCAGGGGCCAACGTCCTGACTTTC
TRBD1 | many | TRBJ1-2 | TRBV5-8 | CASSLTGGFGYTF | TGTGCCAGCAGCTTGACAGGGGGCTTTGGCTACACCTTC
TRBD2 | many | TRBJ2-7 | TRBV20-1 | CSARREGYYEQYF | TGCAGTGCTAGGCGGGAGGGTTACTACGAGCAGTACTTC
TRBD2 | few | TRBJ2-7 | TRBV4-1 | CASSQIQAGDYEQYF | TGCGCCAGCAGCCAAATTCAGGCGGGAGACTACGAGCAGTACTTC
NA | few | TRBJ1-2 | TRBV12-3/TRBV12-4 | CASSTMGGYTF | TGTGCCAGCAGTACGATGGGAGGCTACACCTTC
TRBD1 | NA | TRBJ2-5 | TRBV12-3/TRBV12-4 | CASRRTGLETQYF | TGTGCCAGCAGAAGGACAGGTTTAGAGACCCAGTACTTC
TRBD1 | many | TRBJ2-7 | TRBV4-3 | CASSQAPGQDYEQYF | TGCGCCAGCAGCCAGGCCCCGGGACAGGACTACGAGCAGTACTTC
NA | NA | TRBJ2-5 | TRBV20-1 | CSARDWGRNQETQYF | TGCAGTGCTAGAGACTGGGGGCGGAACCAAGAGACCCAGTACTTC